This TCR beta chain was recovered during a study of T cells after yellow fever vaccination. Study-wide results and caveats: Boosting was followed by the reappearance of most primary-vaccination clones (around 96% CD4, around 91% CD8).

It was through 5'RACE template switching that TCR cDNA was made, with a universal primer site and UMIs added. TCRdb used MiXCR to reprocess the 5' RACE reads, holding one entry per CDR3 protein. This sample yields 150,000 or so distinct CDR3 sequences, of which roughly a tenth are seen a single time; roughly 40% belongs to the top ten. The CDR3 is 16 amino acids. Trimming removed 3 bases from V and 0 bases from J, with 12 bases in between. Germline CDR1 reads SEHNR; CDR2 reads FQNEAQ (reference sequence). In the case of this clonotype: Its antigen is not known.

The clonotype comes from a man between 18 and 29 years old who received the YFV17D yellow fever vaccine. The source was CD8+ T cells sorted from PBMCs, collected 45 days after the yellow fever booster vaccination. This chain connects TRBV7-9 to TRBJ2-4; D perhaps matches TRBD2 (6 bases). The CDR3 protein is CASSLRGTLAKNIQYF. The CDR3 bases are TGTGCCAGCAGCTTGCGAGGGACTCTAGCCAAAAACATTCAGTACTTC. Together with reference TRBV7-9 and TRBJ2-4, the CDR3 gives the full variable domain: DTGVSQNPRHKITKRGQNVTFRCDPISEHNRLYWYRQTLGQGPEFLTYFQNEAQLEKSRLLSDRFSAERPKGSFSTLEIQRTEQGDSAMYLCASSLRGTLAKNIQYFGAGTRLSVL.